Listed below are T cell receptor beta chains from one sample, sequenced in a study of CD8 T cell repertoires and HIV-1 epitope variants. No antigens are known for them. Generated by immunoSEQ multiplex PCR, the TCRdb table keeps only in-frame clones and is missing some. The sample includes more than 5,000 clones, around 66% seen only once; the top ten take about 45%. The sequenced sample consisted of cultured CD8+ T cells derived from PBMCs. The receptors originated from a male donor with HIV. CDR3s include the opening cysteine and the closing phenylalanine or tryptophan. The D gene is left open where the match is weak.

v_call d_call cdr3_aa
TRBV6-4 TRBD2 CASSDASGSTDTQYF
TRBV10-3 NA CAISENLGVTGELFF
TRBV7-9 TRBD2 CASSPSLGLAQETQYF
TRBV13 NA CASSLGLYNEQFF
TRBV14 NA CASSSTGAYQYF
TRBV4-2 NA CASSQVTGREGYNEQFF
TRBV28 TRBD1 CASSFRGTGGHTYEQYF
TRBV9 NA CASSVGGGASREQYF
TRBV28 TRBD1 CASRSPRGQGAKNIQYF
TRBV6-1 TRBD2 CASSDAGGGNEQFF
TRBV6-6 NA CASSYTGIRTEAFF
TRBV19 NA CASSRSSTSGTDTQYF
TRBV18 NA CASSPPKTGTLNTEAFF
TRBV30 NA CAWNTGRRETQYF
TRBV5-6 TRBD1 CASSWDRENYGYTF
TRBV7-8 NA CASSSLPRTVFYGYTF
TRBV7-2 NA CASSPSTGTYEQYF
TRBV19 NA CASSPQDSYEQYF
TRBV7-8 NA CASSLEAVEYSNEQFF
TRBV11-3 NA CASSSDVSAYEQYF
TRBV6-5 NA CASSWEPAGGYTF
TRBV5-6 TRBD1 CASSYRGSYEQYF
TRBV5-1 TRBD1 CASSFGPGTADGYTF
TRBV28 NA CASSWIDSPYEQYF
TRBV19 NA CASRSGNTEAFF
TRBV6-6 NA CASSDPPLSAGELFF
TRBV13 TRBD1 CASSLGDRVYEQYF
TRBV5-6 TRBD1 CASSSDRGYYGYTF
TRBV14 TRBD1 CASSHRTGMNTEAFF
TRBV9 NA CASSSLEAGGGYTF
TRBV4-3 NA CASRTHTASYEQYF
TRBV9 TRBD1 CASSEVRTGATEAFF
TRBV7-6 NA CASSREPPSDTQYF
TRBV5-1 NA CASSFGALQFF
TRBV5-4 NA CASSLGTGTEAFF
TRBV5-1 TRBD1 CASSLMPGTDNEQFF
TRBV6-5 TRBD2 CASSTSGTSYNEQFF
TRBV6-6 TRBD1 CASSPQGGADGYTF
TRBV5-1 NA CASSLVSMNTEAFF
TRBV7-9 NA CASSFPGVYEQYF
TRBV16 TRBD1 CASSPQGDGYTF
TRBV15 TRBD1 CATSRDRAAYNEQFF
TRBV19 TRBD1 CASSTQTDRTMREKLFF
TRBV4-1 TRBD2 CASSHSLAGGIGNEQFF
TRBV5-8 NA CASSPWPVELDYGYTF
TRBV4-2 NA CASSQVRAGSSYEQYF
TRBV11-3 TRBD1 CASSLEKTGGNYEQYF
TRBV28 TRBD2 CASSLGLAGGIGTDTQYF